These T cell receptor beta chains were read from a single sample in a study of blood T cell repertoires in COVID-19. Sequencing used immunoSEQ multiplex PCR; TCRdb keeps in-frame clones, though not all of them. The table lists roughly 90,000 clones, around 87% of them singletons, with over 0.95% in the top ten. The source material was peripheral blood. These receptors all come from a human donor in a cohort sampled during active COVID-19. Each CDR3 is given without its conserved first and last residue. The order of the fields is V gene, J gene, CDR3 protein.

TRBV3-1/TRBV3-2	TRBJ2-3	ASSQHRTSGGSDTQY
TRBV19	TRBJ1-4	ASSESSLREKLF
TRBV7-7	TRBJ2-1	ASRTGDSMENEQF
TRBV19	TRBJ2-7	ASTTGQGPYEQY
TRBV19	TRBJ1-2	ASSRSGTEIYGYT
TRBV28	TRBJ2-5	ASSSGLAVY
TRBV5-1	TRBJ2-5	ASSFGRQGRAIETQY
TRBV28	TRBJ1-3	ASSSPTGVVGNTIY
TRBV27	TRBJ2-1	ASSTQGQPLYNEQF
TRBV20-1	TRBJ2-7	SAGGTSTYEQY
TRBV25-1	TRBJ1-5	ASSGGHITNQPQH
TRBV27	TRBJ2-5	ASSLISTGKGTQY
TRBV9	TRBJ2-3	ASSPRTKREDTQY
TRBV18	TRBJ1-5	ASSPDRGNSNQPQH
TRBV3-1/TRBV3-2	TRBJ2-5	ASSQVLAGAGETQY
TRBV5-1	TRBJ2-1	ASSSNTLAGGNNEQF
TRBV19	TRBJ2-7	ASARRAGASYEQY
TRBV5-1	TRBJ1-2	ASSTRGGGYT
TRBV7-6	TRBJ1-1	ASSLELGGVEAF
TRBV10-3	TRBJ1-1	AISEGAHTEAF
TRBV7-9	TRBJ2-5	ASSLMETEETQY
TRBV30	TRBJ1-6	ASRQGSYNSPLH
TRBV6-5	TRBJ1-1	ASSYSAGHTEAF
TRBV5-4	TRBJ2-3	ASTTAGGEDTQY
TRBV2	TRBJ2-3	ASSGGGWTGRPDTQY
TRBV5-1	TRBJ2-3	ASSAGKQGRGTDTQY
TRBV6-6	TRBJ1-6	ASSPRLVRSSYNSPLH
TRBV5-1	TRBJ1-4	ASSLEGGLANEKLF
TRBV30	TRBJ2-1	AWSPPPSGAYNEQF
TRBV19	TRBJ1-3	ASSQGSGNTIY
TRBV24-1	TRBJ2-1	ATSDAGTSGNEQF
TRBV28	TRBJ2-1	ASSPQRTGGGREQF
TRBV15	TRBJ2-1	ATGRDRGFYNEQF
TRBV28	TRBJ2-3	ASSLTSRSAGVVTDTQY
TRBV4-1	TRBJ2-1	ASKKGEGPGIYNEQF
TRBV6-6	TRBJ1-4	ASSRQGRNEKLF
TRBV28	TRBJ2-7	ASSPTGPTYEQY
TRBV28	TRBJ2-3	ASTPRGRTTDTQY
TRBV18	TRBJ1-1	ASSPASLNTEAF
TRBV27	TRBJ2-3	ASSIGLAVTLEESTDTQY
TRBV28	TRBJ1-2	ASRIQNYGYT
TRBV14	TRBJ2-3	ASSQGGAGVSDTQY
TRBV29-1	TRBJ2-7	SALGTAYEQY
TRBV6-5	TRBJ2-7	ASSPQDSLYEQY
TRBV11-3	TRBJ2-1	ASSPNWRANEQF
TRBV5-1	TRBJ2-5	ASSLTSLEETQY
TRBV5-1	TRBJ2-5	ASSLPPGTSEETQY
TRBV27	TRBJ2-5	ASSLYSQETQY
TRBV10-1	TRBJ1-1	ASSNFGTADTEAF